The 5 T cell receptor beta chains presented below share a single source sample, sequenced in a study of CD8+CD57+ T cells in acquired aplastic anemia. TCR beta VDJ and CDR3 profiling used genomic DNA as template. TCRdb fed the reads into MiXCR, producing one record per CDR3 protein. The repertoire consists of under 200,000 distinct CDR3 sequences, with 60% to 70% occurring once and the leading ten covering 45% to 50%. The specimen sequenced was sorted CD4+, CD8+, or CD8+CD57+ T cells (not recorded which) from PBMCs. These TCRs come from a human donor in good health.

The chain combines TRBV7-3 with TRBJ1-2; perhaps TRBD1 as D (6 bases). From germline, CDR1 is SGHTA and CDR2 FQGTGA. The length of the CDR3 is 17 residues. V was cut by 4 bases and J by 5 bases, with 23 bases left in between. The CDR3 reads CASSSSQWGTGNYGYTF. The CDR3 DNA sequence: TGTGCCAGCAGCTCCTCCCAGTGGGGCACAGGGAATTATGGCTACACCTTC.

V is TRBV25-1 and J is TRBJ1-6; D is ambiguous. The ends were cut back, 3 bases at V and 16 bases at J, with 10 bases in the middle. The length of the CDR3 is 11 residues. Germline V lookup: CDR1 MGHDK, CDR2 SYGVNS. CDR3 nucleotides: TGTGCCAGCAGTGAGTCAACGCCTCTCCACTTT. This translates into CASSESTPLHF.

This sequence joins TRBV10-2 and TRBJ2-3; tentative D call: TRBD2 (7 bases). Trimming removed 2 bases at V and 2 bases at J, with 17 bases between. This CDR3 region has 17 residues. Germline CDR1 reads WSHSY; CDR2 reads SAAADI. CDR3 protein: CASSEAPEGGVTDTQYF. The CDR3 DNA sequence: TGCGCCAGCAGTGAGGCACCTGAGGGGGGGGTCACAGATACGCAGTATTTT.

This clonotype was counted between two and nine times. The chain joins TRBV4-3 to TRBJ2-1; D is perhaps TRBD2 (6 bases). The CDR3 extends over 16 amino acids. Trimming took 0 bases from V and 5 from J, leaving 14 bases between them. Germline V gene sequence: CDR1 LGHNA, CDR2 YSLEER. The CDR3 DNA reads TGCGCCAGCAGCCAAGACCCCGGGAGTCGGGACAATGAGCAGTTCTTC. As protein: CASSQDPGSRDNEQFF.

The DNA for the CDR3 is TGTGCCCCGGGCAGTAACACAGATACGCAGTATTTT. It specifies CAPGSNTDTQYF. The chain has TRBV7-9 and TRBJ2-3; no reliable D call. The germline V and J ends were trimmed by 11 bases and 2 bases, with 11 bases remaining between them. Germline V lookup: CDR1 SEHNR, CDR2 FQNEAQ (reference sequence). This CDR3 is 12 amino acids long.